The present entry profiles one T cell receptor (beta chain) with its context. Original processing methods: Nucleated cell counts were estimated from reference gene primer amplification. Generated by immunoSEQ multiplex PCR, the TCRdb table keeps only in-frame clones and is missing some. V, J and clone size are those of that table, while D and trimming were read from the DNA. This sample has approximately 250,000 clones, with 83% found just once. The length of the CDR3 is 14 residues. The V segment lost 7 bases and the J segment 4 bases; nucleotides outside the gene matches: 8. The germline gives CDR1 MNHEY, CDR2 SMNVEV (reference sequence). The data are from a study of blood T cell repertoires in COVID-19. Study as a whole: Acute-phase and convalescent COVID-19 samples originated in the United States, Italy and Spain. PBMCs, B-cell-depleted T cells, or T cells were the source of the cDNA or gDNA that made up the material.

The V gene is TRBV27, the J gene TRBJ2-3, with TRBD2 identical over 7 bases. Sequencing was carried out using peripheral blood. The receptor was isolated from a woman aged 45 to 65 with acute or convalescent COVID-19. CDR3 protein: CASKLAGGSDTQYF. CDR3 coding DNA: TGTGCCAGCAAGCTAGCCGGGGGGTCAGATACGCAGTATTTT.